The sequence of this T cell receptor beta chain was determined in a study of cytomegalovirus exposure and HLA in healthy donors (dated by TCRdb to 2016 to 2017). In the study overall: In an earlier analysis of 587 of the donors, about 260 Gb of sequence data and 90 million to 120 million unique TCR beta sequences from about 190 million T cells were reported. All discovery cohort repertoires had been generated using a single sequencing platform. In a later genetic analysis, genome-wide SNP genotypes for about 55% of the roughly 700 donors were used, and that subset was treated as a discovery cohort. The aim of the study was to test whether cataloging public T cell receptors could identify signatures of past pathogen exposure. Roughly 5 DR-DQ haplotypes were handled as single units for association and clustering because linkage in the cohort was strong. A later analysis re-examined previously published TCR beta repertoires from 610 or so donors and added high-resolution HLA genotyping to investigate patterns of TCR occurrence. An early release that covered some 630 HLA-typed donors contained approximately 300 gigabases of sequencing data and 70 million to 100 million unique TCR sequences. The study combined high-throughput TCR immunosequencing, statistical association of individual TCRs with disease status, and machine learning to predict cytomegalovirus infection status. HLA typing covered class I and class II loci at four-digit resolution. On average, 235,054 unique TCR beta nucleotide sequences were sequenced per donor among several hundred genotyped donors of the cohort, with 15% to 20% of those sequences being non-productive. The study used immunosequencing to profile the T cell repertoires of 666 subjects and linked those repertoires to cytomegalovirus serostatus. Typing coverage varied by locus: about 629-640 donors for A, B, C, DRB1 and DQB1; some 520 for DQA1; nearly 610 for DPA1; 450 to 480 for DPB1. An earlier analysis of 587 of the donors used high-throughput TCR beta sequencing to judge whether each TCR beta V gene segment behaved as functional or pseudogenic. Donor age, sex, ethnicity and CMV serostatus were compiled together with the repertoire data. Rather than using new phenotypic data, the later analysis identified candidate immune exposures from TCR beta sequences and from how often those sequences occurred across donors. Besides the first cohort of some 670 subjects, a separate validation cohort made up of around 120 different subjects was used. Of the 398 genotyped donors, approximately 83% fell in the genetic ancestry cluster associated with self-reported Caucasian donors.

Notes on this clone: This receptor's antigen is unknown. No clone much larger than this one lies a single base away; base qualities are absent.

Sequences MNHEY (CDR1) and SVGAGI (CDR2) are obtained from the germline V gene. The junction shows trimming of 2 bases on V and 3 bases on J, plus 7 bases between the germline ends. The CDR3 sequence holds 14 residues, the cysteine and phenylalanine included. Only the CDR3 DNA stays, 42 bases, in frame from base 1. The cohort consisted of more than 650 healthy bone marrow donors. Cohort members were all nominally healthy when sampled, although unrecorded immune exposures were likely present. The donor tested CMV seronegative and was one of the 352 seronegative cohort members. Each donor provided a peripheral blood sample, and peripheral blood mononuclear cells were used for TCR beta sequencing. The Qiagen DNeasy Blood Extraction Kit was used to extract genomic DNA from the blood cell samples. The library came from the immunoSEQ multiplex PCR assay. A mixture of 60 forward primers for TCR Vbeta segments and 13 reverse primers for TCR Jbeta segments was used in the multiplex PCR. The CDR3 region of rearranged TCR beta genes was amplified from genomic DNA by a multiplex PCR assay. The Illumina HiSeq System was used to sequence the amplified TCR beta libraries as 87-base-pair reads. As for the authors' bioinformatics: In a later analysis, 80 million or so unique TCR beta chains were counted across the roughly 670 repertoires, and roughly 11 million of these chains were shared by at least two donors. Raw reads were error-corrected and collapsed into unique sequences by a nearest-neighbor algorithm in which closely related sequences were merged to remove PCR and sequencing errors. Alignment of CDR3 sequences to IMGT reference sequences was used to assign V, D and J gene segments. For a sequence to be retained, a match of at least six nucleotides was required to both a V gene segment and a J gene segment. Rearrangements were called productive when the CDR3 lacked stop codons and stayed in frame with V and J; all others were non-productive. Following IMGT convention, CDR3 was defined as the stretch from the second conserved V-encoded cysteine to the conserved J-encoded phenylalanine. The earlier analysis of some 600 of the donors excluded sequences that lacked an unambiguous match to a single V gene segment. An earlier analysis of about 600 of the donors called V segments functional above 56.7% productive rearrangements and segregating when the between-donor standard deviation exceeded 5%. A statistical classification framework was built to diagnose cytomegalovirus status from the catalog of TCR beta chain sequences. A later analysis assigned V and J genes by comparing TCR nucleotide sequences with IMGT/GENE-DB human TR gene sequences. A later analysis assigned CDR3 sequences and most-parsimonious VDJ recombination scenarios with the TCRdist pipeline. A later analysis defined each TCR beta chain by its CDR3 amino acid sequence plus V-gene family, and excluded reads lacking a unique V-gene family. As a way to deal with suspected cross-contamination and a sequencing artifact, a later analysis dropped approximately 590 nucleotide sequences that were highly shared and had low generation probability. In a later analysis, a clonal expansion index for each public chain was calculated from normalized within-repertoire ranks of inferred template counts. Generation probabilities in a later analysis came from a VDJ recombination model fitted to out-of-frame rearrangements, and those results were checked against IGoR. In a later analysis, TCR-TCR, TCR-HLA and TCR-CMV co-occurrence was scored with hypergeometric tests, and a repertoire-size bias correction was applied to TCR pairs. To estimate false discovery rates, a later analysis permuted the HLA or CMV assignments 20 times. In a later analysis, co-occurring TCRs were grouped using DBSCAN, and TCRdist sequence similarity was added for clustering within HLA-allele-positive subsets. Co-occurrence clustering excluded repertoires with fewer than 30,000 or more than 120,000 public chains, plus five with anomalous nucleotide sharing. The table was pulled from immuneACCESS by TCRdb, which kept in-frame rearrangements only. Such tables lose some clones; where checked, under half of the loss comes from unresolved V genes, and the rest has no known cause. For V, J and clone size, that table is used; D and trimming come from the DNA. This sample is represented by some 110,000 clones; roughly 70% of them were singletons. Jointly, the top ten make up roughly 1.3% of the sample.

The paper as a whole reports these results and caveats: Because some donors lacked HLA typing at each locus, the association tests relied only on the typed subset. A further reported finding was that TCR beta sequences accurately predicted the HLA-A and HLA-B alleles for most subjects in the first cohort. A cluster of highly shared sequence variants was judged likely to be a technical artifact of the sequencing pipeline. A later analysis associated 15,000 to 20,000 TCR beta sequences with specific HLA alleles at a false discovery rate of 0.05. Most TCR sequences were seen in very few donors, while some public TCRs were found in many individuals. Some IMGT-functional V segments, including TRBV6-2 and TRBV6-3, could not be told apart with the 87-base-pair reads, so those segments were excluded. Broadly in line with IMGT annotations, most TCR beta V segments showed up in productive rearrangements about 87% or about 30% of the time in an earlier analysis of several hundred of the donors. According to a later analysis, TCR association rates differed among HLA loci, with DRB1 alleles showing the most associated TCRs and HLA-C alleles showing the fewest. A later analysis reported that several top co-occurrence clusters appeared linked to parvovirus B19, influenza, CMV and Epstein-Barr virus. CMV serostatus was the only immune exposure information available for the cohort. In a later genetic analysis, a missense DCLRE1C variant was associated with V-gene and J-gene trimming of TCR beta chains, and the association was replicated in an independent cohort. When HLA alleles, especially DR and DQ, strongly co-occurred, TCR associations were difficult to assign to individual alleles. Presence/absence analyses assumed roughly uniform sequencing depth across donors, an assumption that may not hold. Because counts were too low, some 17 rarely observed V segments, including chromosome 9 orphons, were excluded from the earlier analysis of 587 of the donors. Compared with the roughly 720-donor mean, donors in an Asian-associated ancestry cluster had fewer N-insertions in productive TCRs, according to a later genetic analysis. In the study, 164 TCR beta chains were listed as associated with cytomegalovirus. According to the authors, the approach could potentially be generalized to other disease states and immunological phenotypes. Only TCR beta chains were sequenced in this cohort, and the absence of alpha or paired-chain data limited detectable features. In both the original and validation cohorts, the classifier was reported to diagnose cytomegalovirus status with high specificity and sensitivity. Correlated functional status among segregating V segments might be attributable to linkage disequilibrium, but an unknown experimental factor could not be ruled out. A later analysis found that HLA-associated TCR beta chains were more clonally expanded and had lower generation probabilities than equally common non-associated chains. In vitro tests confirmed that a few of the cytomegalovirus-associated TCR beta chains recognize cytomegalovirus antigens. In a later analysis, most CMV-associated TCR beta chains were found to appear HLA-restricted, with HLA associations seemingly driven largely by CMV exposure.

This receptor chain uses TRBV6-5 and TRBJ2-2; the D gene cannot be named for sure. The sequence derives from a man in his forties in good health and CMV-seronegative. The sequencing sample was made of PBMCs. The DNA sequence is TGTGCCAGCAGTTACAACAGTCACACCGGGGAGCTGTTTTTT. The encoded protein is CASSYNSHTGELFF.